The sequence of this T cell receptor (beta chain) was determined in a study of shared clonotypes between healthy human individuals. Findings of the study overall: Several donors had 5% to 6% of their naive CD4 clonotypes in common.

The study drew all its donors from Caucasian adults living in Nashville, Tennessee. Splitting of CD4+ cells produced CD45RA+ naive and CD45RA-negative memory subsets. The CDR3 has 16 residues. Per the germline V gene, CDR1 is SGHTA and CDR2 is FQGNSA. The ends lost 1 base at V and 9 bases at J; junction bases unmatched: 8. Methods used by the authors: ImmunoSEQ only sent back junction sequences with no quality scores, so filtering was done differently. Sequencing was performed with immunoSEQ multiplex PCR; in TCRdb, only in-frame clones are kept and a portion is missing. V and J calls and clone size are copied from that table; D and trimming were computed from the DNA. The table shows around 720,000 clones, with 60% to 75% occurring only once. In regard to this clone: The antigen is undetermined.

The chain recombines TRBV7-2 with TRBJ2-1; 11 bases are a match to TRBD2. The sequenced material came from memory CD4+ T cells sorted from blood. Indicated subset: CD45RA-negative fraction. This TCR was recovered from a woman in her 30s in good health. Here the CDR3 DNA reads TGTGCCAGCAGCTTAGTAACTAGCGGGAGTTCGGGTGAGCAGTTCTTC. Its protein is CASSLVTSGSSGEQFF.